Below, 11 T cell receptor beta chains from the same sample are listed, as sequenced in a study of blood T cell repertoires in COVID-19 (dated by TCRdb to the early 2020s). Libraries were constructed by the immunoSEQ multiplex PCR assay. TCRdb limited this immuneACCESS table to in-frame rearrangements with V and J called. A share of clones is missing; checked studies link under half to unresolved V genes, and the rest is unexplained. This sample gives approximately 300,000 clones in total; around 84% of them show up just once. The ten largest clones represent around 9.3% of the sample. The source material was PBMCs or T cells enriched from blood (not recorded which). These receptor sequences come from a woman under 30 who had recovered from COVID-19.

This clone appeared a single time. This sequence joins TRBV7-9 and TRBJ1-1, with 10 nucleotides matching TRBD1. The CDR3 runs to 16 residues. Germline V gene sequence: CDR1 SEHNR, CDR2 FQNEAQ (reference sequence). Trimming removed 5 bases from V and 3 bases from J; junction bases left unmatched: 9. The CDR3 spells CASSPRRQGADTEAFF. The CDR3 DNA follows: TGTGCCAGCAGCCCTAGAAGACAGGGGGCTGACACTGAAGCTTTCTTT.

The rearrangement uses TRBV18 and TRBJ2-6; 10 bases are shared with TRBD1. Germline V lookup: CDR1 KGHSH, CDR2 LQKENI. V trimming: 2 bases; J trimming: 1 base; junction bases outside the gene matches: 2. CDR3 length: 17 amino acids. In DNA form, the CDR3 reads TGTGCCAGCTCACCAGGGGACAGGGGTTCTGGGGCCAACGTCCTGACTTTC. Protein sequence: CASSPGDRGSGANVLTF.

The chain carries TRBV9 and TRBJ2-3, with D uncertain. Germline-derived CDR1 and CDR2 are SGDLS and YYNGEE. This CDR3 spans 12 amino acids. Trimming took off 0 bases at V and 4 bases at J, with 3 bases between the two ends. The CDR3 coding sequence is TGTGCCAGCAGCGTAGCCGCAGATACGCAGTATTTT. The encoded protein is CASSVAADTQYF.

This clone was detected only a few times. The V gene is TRBV18, the J gene TRBJ2-7; 9 nucleotides agree with TRBD1. Per germline, CDR1 KGHSH and CDR2 LQKENI. V gave up 3 bases and J gave up 6 bases; unmatched junction bases: 3. This CDR3 contains 13 residues. CDR3 DNA: TGTGCCAGCTCACCCCGACAGGGGGGCGAGCAGTACTTC. This codes for CASSPRQGGEQYF.

The chain joins TRBV7-9 to TRBJ2-1; TRBD1 agrees at 7 bases. In germline, CDR1 is SEHNR, CDR2 FQNEAQ (reference sequence). Unmatched junction bases numbered 6, after V lost 1 base and J lost 0 bases. The CDR3 is 17 amino acids. The CDR3 region has the DNA TGTGCCAGCAGCTTAGTAGGACAGGCCAGCTCCTACAATGAGCAGTTCTTC. It is translated as CASSLVGQASSYNEQFF. The whole variable domain, remainder taken from reference TRBV7-9 and TRBJ2-1, is DTGVSQNPRHKITKRGQNVTFRCDPISEHNRLYWYRQTLGQGPEFLTYFQNEAQLEKSRLLSDRFSAERPKGSFSTLEIQRTEQGDSAMYLCASSLVGQASSYNEQFFGPGTRLTVL.

The chain joins TRBV2 to TRBJ2-1; 8 positions match TRBD2. V gave up 9 bases and J gave up 4 bases; unmatched junction bases: 8. The CDR3 runs 14 residues. Germline-derived CDR1 and CDR2 are SNHLY and FYNNEI. CDR3 in amino acids: CASREAGVYNEQFF. The CDR3 DNA follows: TGTGCCAGTCGAGAAGCGGGGGTATACAATGAGCAGTTCTTC.

This chain joins TRBV19 and TRBJ1-5, with D tentatively TRBD1 (5 bases). V shed 6 bases and J shed 0 bases, with 21 bases lying between them. Germline CDR1 reads LNHDA; CDR2 reads SQIVND (reference sequence). The CDR3 has 18 residues. CDR3 sequence (DNA): TGTGCCAGTAGAGAGCGGGACGGGGGGACTTATAGCAATCAGCCCCAGCATTTT. It yields the protein CASRERDGGTYSNQPQHF.

This clone appeared a single time. The V and J genes are TRBV19 and TRBJ1-3; D remains ambiguous. V lost 6 bases and J 11 bases, leaving 11 bases between the germline ends. The CDR3 has 11 amino acids. Germline CDR1 LNHDA, CDR2 SQIVND (reference sequence). The CDR3 DNA reads as TGTGCCAGTAGAGGCGGAATACCCATATATTTT. Translation gives CASRGGIPIYF.

The chain is built from TRBV27 and TRBJ1-5; 8 bases map to TRBD1. The V gene's germline CDR1 is MNHEY and CDR2 SMNVEV (reference sequence). This CDR3 has 13 amino acids. V trimming: 5 bases; J trimming: 5 bases; junction bases outside the gene matches: 2. CDR3: CASSVQGDQPQHF. CDR3 nucleotide sequence: TGTGCCAGCAGTGTACAGGGGGATCAGCCCCAGCATTTT.

This rearrangement joins TRBV5-6 to TRBJ1-2; TRBD1 matches at 9 bases. Per germline, CDR1 SGHDT and CDR2 YYEEEE. The CDR3 length is 13 residues. The V and J ends lost 4 bases and 8 bases, in that order; junction bases with no gene match: 6. CDR3 loop: CASSPQGAEGYTF. The CDR3 DNA reads as TGTGCCAGCAGCCCACAGGGGGCGGAAGGCTACACCTTC.

The CDR3 is CASSQASGLYSPLHF. In DNA form, the CDR3 reads TGCGCCAGCAGCCAAGCGTCAGGGTTGTACTCACCCCTCCACTTT. The chain has TRBV4-1 and TRBJ1-6; TRBD1 is a possible D gene (5 bases). In germline, CDR1 is MGHRA, CDR2 YSYEKL. Trimming took 1 base from V and 10 from J, leaving 14 bases between them. The CDR3 covers 15 residues.